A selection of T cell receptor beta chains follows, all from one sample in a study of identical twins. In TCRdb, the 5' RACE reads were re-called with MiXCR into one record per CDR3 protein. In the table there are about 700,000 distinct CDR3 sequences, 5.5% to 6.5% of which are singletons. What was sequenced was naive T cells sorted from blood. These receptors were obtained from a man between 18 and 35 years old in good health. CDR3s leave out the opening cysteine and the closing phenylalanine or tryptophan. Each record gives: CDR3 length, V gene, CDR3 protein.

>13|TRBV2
ASSEGARQNNEQF
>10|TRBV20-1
SATGLLYGYT
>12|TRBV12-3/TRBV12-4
ASSFGAGGGELF
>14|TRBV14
ASSLWGLVGVEEQF
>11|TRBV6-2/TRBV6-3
ASSPQGGLEAF
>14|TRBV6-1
ASRRSLDRGYNEQF
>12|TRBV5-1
ASRDSWNTGELF
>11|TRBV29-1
SVEGLLVVEQF
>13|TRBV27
ASSLGPAGWTEAF
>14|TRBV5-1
ASSLELGKLNNEQF
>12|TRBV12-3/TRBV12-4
ASSFNRGFAEAF
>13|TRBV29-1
SVEVGLAGGNEQF
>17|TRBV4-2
ASSIPPFDGTPSGTEQY
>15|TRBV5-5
ASSSGPGAVAKNIQY
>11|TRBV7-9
ASSPGQGREQY
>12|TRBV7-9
ASSLLRSPTEAF
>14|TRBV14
ASSHGPGQGWETQY
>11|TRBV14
ASSHKNTGELF
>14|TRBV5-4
ASSEGQGLYNSPLH
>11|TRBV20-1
SVKRLADYEQY
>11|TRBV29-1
SLGPPGDNEQF
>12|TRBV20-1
SARRGQGTDTQY
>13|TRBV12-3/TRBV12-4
ASSSTGGAHEKLF
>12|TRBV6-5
ASSRLVGANVLT